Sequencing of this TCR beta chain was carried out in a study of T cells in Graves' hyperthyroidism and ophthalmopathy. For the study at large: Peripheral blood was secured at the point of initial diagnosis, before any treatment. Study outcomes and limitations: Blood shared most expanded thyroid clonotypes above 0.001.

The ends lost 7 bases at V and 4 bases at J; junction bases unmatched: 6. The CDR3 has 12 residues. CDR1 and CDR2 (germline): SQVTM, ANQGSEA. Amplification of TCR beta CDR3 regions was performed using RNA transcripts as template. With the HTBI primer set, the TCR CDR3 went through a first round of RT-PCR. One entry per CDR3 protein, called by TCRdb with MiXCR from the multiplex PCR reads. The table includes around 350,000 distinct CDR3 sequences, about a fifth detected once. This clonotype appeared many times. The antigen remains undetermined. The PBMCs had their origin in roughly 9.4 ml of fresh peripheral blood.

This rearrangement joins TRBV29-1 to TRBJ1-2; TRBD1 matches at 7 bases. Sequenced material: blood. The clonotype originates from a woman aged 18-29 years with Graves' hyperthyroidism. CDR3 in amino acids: CSGLGQSYGYTF. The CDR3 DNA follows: TGCAGCGGACTGGGACAGAGCTATGGCTACACCTTC.